This T cell receptor beta chain was sequenced during a study of CD8 T cells in Susac syndrome. RNA in amounts of roughly 0.5 to 1 ug was reverse transcribed with random hexamers. Via MiXCR, TCRdb re-called the immunoSEQ multiplex PCR reads, giving one row per CDR3 protein. The data show about 150,000 distinct CDR3 sequences, 95% to 96% seen once. Regarding this clonotype: At one of its ends the junction is not consistent with the germline gene, which may arise from a read error.

This receptor was obtained from a human donor with Susac syndrome. The source material was CD4+ T cells from PBMCs.

CDR3 protein: CSAPSTAPHVF. DNA of the CDR3: TGCAGTGCTCCGTCCACCGCCCCCCACGTTTTT. V and J are TRBV20-1 and TRBJ1-4; no reliable D call. Germline V gene sequence: CDR1 DFQATT, CDR2 SNEGSKA (reference sequence). The CDR3 runs 11 residues.